This T cell receptor (beta chain) comes out of a study of CD8+ T cells in alopecia areata. The CDR3 totals 13 residues. The ends were cut back, 5 bases at V and 5 bases at J, with 13 bases in the middle. Sequencing relied on a cDNA template that was reverse transcribed from extracted RNA. The table came from immunoSEQ multiplex PCR; TCRdb's copy has only in-frame clones and leaves some out. The data hold around 120,000 clones, with roughly two thirds observed a single time. The receptor comes from a human donor in good health. The chain recombines TRBV6-7 with TRBJ2-7; a weak D match, TRBD1 (6 bases). TRBV6-7 is sorted into the ORF group, with uncertain function. The sample consisted of CD4+ T cells sorted from blood. The CDR3 sequence: CASSPDRSHEQYF. CDR3 bases: TGTGCCAGCAGTCCCGACAGGTCCCACGAGCAGTACTTC.